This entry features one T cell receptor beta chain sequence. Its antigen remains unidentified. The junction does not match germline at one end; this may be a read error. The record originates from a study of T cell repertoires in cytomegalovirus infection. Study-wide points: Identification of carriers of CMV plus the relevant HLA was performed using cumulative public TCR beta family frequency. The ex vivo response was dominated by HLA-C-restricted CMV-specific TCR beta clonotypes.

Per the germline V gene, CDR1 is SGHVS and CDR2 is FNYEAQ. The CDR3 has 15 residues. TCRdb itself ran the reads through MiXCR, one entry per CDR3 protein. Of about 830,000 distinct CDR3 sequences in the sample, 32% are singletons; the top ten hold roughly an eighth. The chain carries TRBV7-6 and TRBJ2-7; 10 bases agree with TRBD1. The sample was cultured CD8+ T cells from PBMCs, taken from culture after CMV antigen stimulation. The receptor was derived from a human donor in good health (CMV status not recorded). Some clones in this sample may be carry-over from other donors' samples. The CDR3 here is CVSSSPRTGGYEQYF. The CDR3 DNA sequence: TGTGTCAGCAGCTCCCCACGGACAGGGGGCTACGAGCAGTACTTC.